A single sample is the source of the 4 T cell receptor beta chains below, sequenced in a study. MiXCR, applied by TCRdb to the RT-PCR reads, yields one record per CDR3 protein. The repertoire consists of almost 700,000 distinct CDR3 sequences, with 14% occurring once and the leading ten covering 3.6%. Input material: memory CD4+ T cells from blood. The receptors derive from a female donor in good health, serving as a healthy control.

The rearrangement links TRBV5-1 to TRBJ1-3; D is unresolved. Trimming pared 5 bases from V and 0 bases from J, leaving 9 bases between. CDR3 length equals 14 residues. Germline V lookup: CDR1 SGHRS, CDR2 YFSETQ. The CDR3 nucleotides read TGCGCCAGCAGACCTCAGATCTCTGGAAACACCATATATTTT. It encodes CASRPQISGNTIYF.

V gene TRBV29-1 combines with J gene TRBJ1-3; D not certain. The germline gives CDR1 SQVTM, CDR2 ANQGSEA. Trimming shortened V by 7 bases and J by 7 bases, and 17 bases separated the two germline ends. The CDR3 totals 13 residues. CDR3 DNA sequence: TGCAGCGCCGAGGGAGGAAATGGGAACACCATATATTTT. It translates to CSAEGGNGNTIYF.

The chain has TRBV7-2 and TRBJ2-5, with 9 positions matching TRBD2. Germline trimming cut 4 bases from V and 7 bases from J; bases unmatched to any gene: 13. The CDR3 consists of 16 residues. The V gene's germline CDR1 is SGHTA and CDR2 FQGNSA. CDR3: CASSSAGGVGGLTQYF. CDR3 sequence (DNA): TGTGCCAGCAGCTCAGCGGGGGGCGTGGGTGGTTTGACCCAGTACTTC.

This clonotype was counted a few times. The CDR3 spells CASSFAAGETVNTEAFF. The CDR3, as DNA: TGTGCCAGCAGTTTCGCGGCAGGAGAGACAGTGAACACTGAAGCTTTCTTT. The chain has TRBV27 and TRBJ1-1, with D perhaps matching TRBD1 (5 bases). V was pared by 3 bases and J by 0 bases, with 17 bases between. Germline lookup yields CDR1 MNHEY and CDR2 SMNVEV (reference sequence). The CDR3 runs 17 residues.